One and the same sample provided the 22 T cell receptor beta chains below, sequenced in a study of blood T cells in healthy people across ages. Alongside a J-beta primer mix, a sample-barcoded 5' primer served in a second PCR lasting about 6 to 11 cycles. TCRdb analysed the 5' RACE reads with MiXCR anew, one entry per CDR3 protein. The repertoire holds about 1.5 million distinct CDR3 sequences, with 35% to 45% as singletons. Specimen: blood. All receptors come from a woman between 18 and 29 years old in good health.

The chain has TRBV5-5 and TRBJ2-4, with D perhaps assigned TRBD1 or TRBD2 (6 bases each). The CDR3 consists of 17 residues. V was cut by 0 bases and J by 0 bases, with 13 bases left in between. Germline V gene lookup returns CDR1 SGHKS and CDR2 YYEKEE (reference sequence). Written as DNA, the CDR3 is TGTGCCAGCAGCTTGGGGCCAGGGGACTTAGCCAAAAACATTCAGTACTTC. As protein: CASSLGPGDLAKNIQYF.

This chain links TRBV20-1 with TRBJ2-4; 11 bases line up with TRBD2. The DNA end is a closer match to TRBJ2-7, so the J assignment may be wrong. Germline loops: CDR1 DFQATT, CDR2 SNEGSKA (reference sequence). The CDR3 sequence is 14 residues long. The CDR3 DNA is TGCAGTGCTAAGTTAGCGGGGGGGACCTACGAGCAGTACTTC. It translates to CSAKLAGGTYEQYF.

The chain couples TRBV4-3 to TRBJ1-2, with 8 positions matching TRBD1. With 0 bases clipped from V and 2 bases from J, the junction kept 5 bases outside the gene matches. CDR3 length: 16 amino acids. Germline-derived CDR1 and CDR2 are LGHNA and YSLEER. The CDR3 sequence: CASSQDFRGRNYGYTF. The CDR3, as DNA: TGCGCCAGCAGCCAAGACTTCAGGGGGCGCAACTATGGCTACACCTTC.

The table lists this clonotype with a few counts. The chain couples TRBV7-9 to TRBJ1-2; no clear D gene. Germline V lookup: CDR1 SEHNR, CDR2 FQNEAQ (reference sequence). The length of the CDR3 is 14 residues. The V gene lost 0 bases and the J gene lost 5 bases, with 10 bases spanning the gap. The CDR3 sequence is CASSLAVRTYGYTF. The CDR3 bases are TGTGCCAGCAGCTTAGCGGTCAGGACTTATGGCTACACCTTC. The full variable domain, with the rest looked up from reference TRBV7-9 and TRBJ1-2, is DTGVSQNPRHKITKRGQNVTFRCDPISEHNRLYWYRQTLGQGPEFLTYFQNEAQLEKSRLLSDRFSAERPKGSFSTLEIQRTEQGDSAMYLCASSLAVRTYGYTFGSGTRLTVV.

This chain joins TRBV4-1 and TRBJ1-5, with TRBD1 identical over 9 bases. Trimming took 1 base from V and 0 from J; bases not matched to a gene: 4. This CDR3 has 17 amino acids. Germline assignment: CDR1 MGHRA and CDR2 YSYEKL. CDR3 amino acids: CASSQGQGGYSNQPQHF. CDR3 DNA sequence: TGCGCCAGCAGCCAAGGACAGGGGGGATATAGCAATCAGCCCCAGCATTTT.

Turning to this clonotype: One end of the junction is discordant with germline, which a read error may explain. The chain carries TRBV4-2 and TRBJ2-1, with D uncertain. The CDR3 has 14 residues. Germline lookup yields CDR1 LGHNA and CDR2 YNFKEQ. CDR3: CASSQDPTKNERFF. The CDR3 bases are TGTGCCAGCAGCCAAGACCCAACTAAAAATGAGCGGTTCTTC.

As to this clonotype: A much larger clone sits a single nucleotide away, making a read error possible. This CDR3 reads CAGSAGQGNYGYTF. For the CDR3, the DNA is TGTGCCGGCAGCGCGGGACAGGGTAATTATGGCTACACCTTC. The chain combines TRBV11-2 with TRBJ1-2; 9 bases align to TRBD1. This CDR3 comprises 14 residues. From germline, CDR1 is SGHAT and CDR2 FQNNGV.

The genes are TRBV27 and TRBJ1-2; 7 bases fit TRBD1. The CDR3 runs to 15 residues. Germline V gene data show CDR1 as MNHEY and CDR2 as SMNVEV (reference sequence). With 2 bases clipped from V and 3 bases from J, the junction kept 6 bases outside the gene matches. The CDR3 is CASSLQGDFDYGYTF. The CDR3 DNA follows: TGTGCCAGCAGTTTACAGGGGGACTTCGACTATGGCTACACCTTC.

The CDR3 reads CSARDPVRSDGYTF. The CDR3 nucleotides are TGCAGTGCTAGAGATCCTGTAAGGAGTGATGGCTACACCTTC. The rearrangement uses TRBV20-1 and TRBJ1-2; no clear D. This CDR3 is built from 14 residues. The ends were cut back, 0 bases at V and 6 bases at J, with 14 bases in the middle. The germline V gene has CDR1 DFQATT and CDR2 SNEGSKA (reference sequence).

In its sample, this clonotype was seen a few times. CDR3 residues: CASRMDWRSPLHF. CDR3 coding DNA: TGTGCCAGCAGAATGGACTGGAGATCACCCCTCCACTTT. The chain links TRBV6-5 to TRBJ1-6; no clear D gene. Trimming cost V 6 bases and J 10 bases, with 13 bases left between them. CDR1 MNHEY and CDR2 SVGAGI come from the germline V gene. CDR3 length equals 13 residues.

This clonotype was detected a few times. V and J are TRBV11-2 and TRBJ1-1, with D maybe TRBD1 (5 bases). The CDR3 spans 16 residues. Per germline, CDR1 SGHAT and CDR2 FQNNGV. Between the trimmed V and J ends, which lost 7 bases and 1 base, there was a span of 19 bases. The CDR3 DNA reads TGTGCCAGCACCCCAGGCGTGGGGGAACGGAACACTGAAGCTTTCTTT. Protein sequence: CASTPGVGERNTEAFF.

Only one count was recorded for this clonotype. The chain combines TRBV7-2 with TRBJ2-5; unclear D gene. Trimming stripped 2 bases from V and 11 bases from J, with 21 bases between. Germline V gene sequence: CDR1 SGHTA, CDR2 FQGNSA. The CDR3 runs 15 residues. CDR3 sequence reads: CASSLNGASYNEQYF. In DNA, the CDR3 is TGTGCCAGCAGCTTAAACGGCGCCTCCTACAATGAGCAGTACTTC. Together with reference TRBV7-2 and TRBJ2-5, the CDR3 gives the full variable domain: GAGVSQSPSNKVTEKGKDVELRCDPISGHTALYWYRQSLGQGLEFLIYFQGNSAPDKSGLPSDRFSAERTGGSVSTLTIQRTQQEDSAVYLCASSLNGASYNEQYFGPGTRLLVL.

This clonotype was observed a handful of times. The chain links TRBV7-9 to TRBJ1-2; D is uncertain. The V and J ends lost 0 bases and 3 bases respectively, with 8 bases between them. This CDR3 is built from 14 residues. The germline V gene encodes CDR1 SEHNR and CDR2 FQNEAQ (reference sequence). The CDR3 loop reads CASSLAYRDYGYTF. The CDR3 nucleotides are TGTGCCAGCAGCTTAGCCTACCGGGACTATGGCTACACCTTC.

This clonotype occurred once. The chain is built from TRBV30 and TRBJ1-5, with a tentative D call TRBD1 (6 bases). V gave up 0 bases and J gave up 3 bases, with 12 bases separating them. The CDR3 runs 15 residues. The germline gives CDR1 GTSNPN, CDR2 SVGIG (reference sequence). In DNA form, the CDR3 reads TGTGCCTGGAGTGTGGGGACACGACACAATCAGCCCCAGCATTTT. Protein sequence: CAWSVGTRHNQPQHF.

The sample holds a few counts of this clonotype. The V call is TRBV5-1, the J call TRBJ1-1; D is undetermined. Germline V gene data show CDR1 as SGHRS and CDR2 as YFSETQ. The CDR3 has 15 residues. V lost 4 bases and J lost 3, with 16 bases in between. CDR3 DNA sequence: TGCGCCAGCAGCACTGACGGGGTCGGGGACACTGAAGCTTTCTTT. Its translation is CASSTDGVGDTEAFF. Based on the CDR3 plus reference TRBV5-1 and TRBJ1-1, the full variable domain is KAGVTQTPRYLIKTRGQQVTLSCSPISGHRSVSWYQQTPGQGLQFLFEYFSETQRNKGNFPGRFSGRQFSNSRSEMNVSTLELGDSALYLCASSTDGVGDTEAFFGQGTRLTVV.

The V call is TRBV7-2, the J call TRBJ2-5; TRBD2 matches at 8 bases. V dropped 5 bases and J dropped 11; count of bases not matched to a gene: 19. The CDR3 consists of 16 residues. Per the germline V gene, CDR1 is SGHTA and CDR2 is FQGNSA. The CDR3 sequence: CASSLLLAGTYNEQYF. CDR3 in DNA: TGTGCCAGCAGCCTCCTCTTAGCGGGGACTTACAATGAGCAGTACTTC.

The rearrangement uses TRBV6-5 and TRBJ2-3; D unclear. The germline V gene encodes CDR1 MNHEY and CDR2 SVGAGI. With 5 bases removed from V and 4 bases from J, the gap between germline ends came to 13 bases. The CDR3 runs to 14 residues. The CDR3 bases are TGTGCCAGCAGTAGGGTACTTCTCGCAGATACGCAGTATTTT. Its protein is CASSRVLLADTQYF.

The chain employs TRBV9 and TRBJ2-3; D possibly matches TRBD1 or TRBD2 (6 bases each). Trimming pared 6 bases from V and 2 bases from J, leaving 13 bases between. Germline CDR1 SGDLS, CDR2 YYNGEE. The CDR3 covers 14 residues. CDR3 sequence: CASTRGRNTDTQYF. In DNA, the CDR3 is TGTGCCAGCACCCGGGGGCGGAACACAGATACGCAGTATTTT. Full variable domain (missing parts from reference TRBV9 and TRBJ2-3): DSGVTQTPKHLITATGQRVTLRCSPRSGDLSVYWYQQSLDQGLQFLIQYYNGEERAKGNILERFSAQQFPDLHSELNLSSLELGDSALYFCASTRGRNTDTQYFGPGTRLTVL.

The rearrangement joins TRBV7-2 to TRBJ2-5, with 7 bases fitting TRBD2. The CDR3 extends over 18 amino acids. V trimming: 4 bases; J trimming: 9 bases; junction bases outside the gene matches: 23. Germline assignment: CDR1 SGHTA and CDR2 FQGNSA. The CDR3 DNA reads TGTGCCAGCAGCTCAGCACTACCGGGACTACCGCTTCGAGGAGCCCAGTACTTC. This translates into CASSSALPGLPLRGAQYF.

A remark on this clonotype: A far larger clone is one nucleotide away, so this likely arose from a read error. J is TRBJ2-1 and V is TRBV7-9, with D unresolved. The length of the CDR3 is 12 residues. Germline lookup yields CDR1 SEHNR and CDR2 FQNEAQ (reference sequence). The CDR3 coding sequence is TGTTCCAGCAGCGTAAGCTACAATGAGCAGTTCTTC. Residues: CSSSVSYNEQFF.

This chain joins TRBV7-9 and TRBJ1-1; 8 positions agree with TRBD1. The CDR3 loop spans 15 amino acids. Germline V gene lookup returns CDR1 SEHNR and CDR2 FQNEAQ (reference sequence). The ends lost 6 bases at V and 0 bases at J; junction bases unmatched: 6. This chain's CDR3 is CASSRTGHMNTEAFF. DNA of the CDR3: TGTGCCAGCAGTAGGACAGGGCACATGAACACTGAAGCTTTCTTT.

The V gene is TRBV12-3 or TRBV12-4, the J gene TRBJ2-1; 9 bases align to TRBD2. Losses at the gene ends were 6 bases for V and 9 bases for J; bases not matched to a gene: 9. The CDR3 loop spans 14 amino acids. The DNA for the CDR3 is TGTGCCAGCAGCCAGGGACTAGCAGGCACTGAGCAGTTCTTC. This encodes CASSQGLAGTEQFF.